The clone carrying this T cell receptor (beta chain) has only a few counts. These data originate in a study of blood T cell repertoires in COVID-19. Background on the study: COVID-19 samples from acute and convalescent phases originated in the United States, Italy and Spain. T cells, B-cell-depleted T cells, or PBMCs supplied cDNA or gDNA.

Here immunoSEQ multiplex PCR was the method, and the copy in TCRdb shows in-frame clones only, minus some. In the table there are about 100,000 clones, 91% of which are singletons. This CDR3 has 14 amino acids. The germline V and J ends were trimmed by 2 bases and 2 bases, with 9 bases remaining between them. Per germline, CDR1 MNHEY and CDR2 SVGAGI. The specimen was peripheral blood. The chain has TRBV6-5 and TRBJ2-5, with D unclear. The sequence was collected from a man aged 45-60 years with acute or convalescent COVID-19. The CDR3 region has the DNA TGTGCCAGCAGTTACGGTACACCTCAAGAGACCCAGTACTTC. It specifies CASSYGTPQETQYF.